The rows below give T cell receptor beta chains drawn from one sample of a study of cytotoxic CD8 clonotypes in ibrutinib-treated CLL. Clones were read by immunoSEQ multiplex PCR, and TCRdb kept only the in-frame ones, dropping some. The sample consists of about 120,000 clones, 55% to 75% of them appearing once. Sequenced here: PBMCs, sampled after 24 months of ibrutinib treatment. The receptors were gathered from a human donor with chronic lymphocytic leukemia. CDR3s include the opening cysteine and the closing phenylalanine or tryptophan. A D gene is named only where the DNA matches it firmly. The size of a clone is reported for some rows only, either as once, few or many, or as a class for expanded clones.

TRBJ2-6,TRBV29-1,.,14,.,TGCAGCGCCGTTTGGGACTCTGGGGCCAACGTCCTGACTTTC,CSAVWDSGANVLTF
TRBJ2-3,TRBV5-6,.,18,few,TGTGCCAGCAGCTTAGACGAGTGGGGGGCGCGGGGCACAGATACGCAGTATTTT,CASSLDEWGARGTDTQYF
TRBJ2-1,TRBV30,.,11,.,TGTGCCTGGATGGCGGGCAATGAGCAGTTCTTC,CAWMAGNEQFF
TRBJ1-1,TRBV27,.,13,.,TGTGCCAGCCATAAGGGCAGGGGAGATGAAGCTTTCTTT,CASHKGRGDEAFF
TRBJ1-2,TRBV7-2,.,13,.,TGTGCCAGCAGCCCGCCCCAGGAAGCAGGCTACACCTTC,CASSPPQEAGYTF
TRBJ2-7,TRBV7-2,.,15,many,TGTGCCAGCAGCGTCGCATACGGACAGACCTACGAGCAGTACTTC,CASSVAYGQTYEQYF
TRBJ1-2,TRBV20-1,.,11,.,TGCAGTGCTAGAGATAAGAATGGCTACACCTTC,CSARDKNGYTF
TRBJ2-5,TRBV11-2,.,12,few,TGTGCCAGCAGCTTAAAGGTAGAGACCCAGTACTTC,CASSLKVETQYF
TRBJ2-1,TRBV28,TRBD2,17,.,TGTGCCAGCGACCCCTCGCGGGCGGGGGGGGCGTACAATGAGCAGTTCTTC,CASDPSRAGGAYNEQFF
TRBJ2-7,TRBV10-3,TRBD2,16,few,TGTGCCATCAGTGAGCCGGGACTAGCGGACTCCTACGAGCAGTACTTC,CAISEPGLADSYEQYF
TRBJ1-2,TRBV25-1,.,13,.,TGTGCCAGCAGTGCGGCACAAGCCTATGGCTACACCTTC,CASSAAQAYGYTF
TRBJ1-1,TRBV9,.,13,few,TGTGCCAGCAGCTTGGGATGGGTTACTGAAGCTTTCTTT,CASSLGWVTEAFF
TRBJ2-7,TRBV6-5,.,16,once,TGTGCCAGCAGTTACTCCCCGACAGCCCGCTCCTACGAGCAGTACTTC,CASSYSPTARSYEQYF
TRBJ2-4,TRBV7-2,.,12,.,TGTGCCAGCAGCTTGGGCAACCACATTCAGTACTTC,CASSLGNHIQYF